The 5 T cell receptor beta chains reported below all come from one sample, sequenced in a study of blood T cells in healthy people across ages. Primers used in a second PCR of about 6 to 12 cycles were a sample-barcoded 5' primer and a J-beta primer mix. MiXCR, applied by TCRdb to the 5' RACE reads, yields one record per CDR3 protein. The profile shows 550,000 to 800,000 distinct CDR3 sequences, about 21% of them singletons. Sequencing was done on a sample of blood. The receptors were sampled from a man aged 65 to 85 in good health.

CDR3 sequence: CASSQLPNTEAFF. DNA for the CDR3: TGTGCCAGCTCACAGCTCCCGAACACTGAAGCTTTCTTT. This sequence joins TRBV18 and TRBJ1-1, with no clear D. The V end lost 4 bases, the J end lost 1 base, and 7 bases lay between the germline ends. The CDR3 is 13 amino acids. Germline loops: CDR1 KGHSH, CDR2 LQKENI.

The rearrangement joins TRBV6-5 to TRBJ1-1; D gene ambiguous. The CDR3 contains 13 residues. The germline V gene has CDR1 MNHEY and CDR2 SVGAGI. The V and J ends lost 4 bases and 2 bases respectively, with 8 bases between them. CDR3: CASSSPVNTEAFF. The DNA for the CDR3 is TGTGCCAGCAGTTCCCCAGTCAACACTGAAGCTTTCTTT.

The chain links TRBV20-1 to TRBJ2-5; D may be TRBD1 (6 bases). The V end was cut by 5 bases, the J end by 0 bases, with 13 bases between. Looked up from germline, CDR1 is DFQATT and CDR2 is SNEGSKA (reference sequence). CDR3 length equals 14 residues. This CDR3 is CSAGDTTYQETQYF. The DNA of the CDR3 is TGCAGTGCTGGGGACACGACGTACCAAGAGACCCAGTACTTC.

Many counts were recorded for this clonotype. V gene TRBV19 combines with J gene TRBJ2-5; D gene ambiguous. The CDR3 covers 14 residues. Germline V lookup: CDR1 LNHDA, CDR2 SQIVND (reference sequence). V was cut by 3 bases and J by 5 bases, with 13 bases left in between. CDR3 DNA: TGTGCCAGTAGTATTGAGTATTTTAGCGAGACCCAGTACTTC. This sequence encodes CASSIEYFSETQYF.

The chain links TRBV9 to TRBJ2-3; 9 bases align to TRBD1. CDR1 is SGDLS and CDR2 is YYNGEE in the germline V gene. The J segment lost 3 bases and the V segment lost 3 bases, leaving 8 bases of the junction unmatched. The CDR3 length is 16 residues. The CDR3 spells CASSARRGQGTDTQYF. The CDR3 DNA sequence: TGTGCCAGCAGCGCCCGCCGCGGACAGGGGACAGATACGCAGTATTTT.